The 8 T cell receptor beta chains in this list originate from one sample, sequenced in a study of CD8+ T cells in alopecia areata. Cells pooled from cutaneous lymph nodes were sorted on CD4, CD8alpha, NKG2D, NKG2ACE and other markers. Extracted RNA was reverse transcribed, and the resulting cDNA served as sequencing template. TCRdb keeps only in-frame clones here, not all; method: immunoSEQ multiplex PCR. The data show 200,000 to 300,000 clones, none appearing only once, with more than 0.95% held by the ten largest. The sequenced material came from CD4+ T cells sorted from a lymph node. The receptors were gathered from a C3H/HeJ mouse with alopecia areata. Strain MHC haplotype: H2-k.

The table lists this clone with a few counts. Genes here carry mouse names. The sequenced fragment ends 4 residues before the CDR3 boundary, so the rest is inferred from the germline J gene. In the same sample, other DNA sequences code for this CDR3. The chain combines TRBV5 with TRBJ2-5; a weak D match, TRBD1 (5 bases). This CDR3 is built from 14 residues. From germline, CDR1 is LGHNA and CDR2 YNLKQL (reference sequence). CDR3 DNA, as far as it was read: TGTGCCAGCAGCCAAGAGAGGGGTGGGGAC. Translation gives CASSQERGGD. The CDR3 reads in full as CASSQERGGDTQYF.

This clone has only a few counts. The listed genes are named as in mouse. CDR3: CASSGHPGLGDGTGQLYF. The CDR3 DNA, read in part, is TGTGCCAGCAGTGGTCATCCGGGACTGGGGGACGGCACCGGG. V gene TRBV13-1 combines with J gene TRBJ2-2, with 11 bases that match TRBD2. The read terminates 4 residues before the CDR3 end, so the remaining end is supplied by the germline J gene. V was pared by 3 bases and J by 4 bases, with 11 bases of the junction left unmatched. The CDR3 runs 18 residues. Germline V CDR1 and CDR2: NSHNY, SYGAGN.

The table lists this clone with a few counts. The gene names here belong to mouse. Sequencing ends 3 residues short of the CDR3 end; the germline J gene provides the rest. The chain employs TRBV13-1 and TRBJ1-6; D is unclear. TRBJ1-6 is reported as an ORF; its role is uncertain. V was pared by 1 base and J by 8 bases, with 4 bases between. This CDR3 contains 12 residues. CDR1 and CDR2 (germline): NSHNY, SYGAGN. This CDR3 is CASSDWDSPLYF. The sequenced CDR3 bases are TGTGCCAGCAGTGATTGGGATTCGCCC.

This clone was detected ten times or more. Gene names refer to mouse genes. The CDR3 end is not reached by the read, which stops 4 residues before it; the germline J gene fills it in. The rearrangement uses TRBV17 and TRBJ2-7, with 7 bases lining up with TRBD1. The CDR3 covers 14 residues. From germline, CDR1 is MNHDT and CDR2 YYDKIL. Incomplete CDR3 DNA: TGTGCTAGCAGTCCTCGGGACAGAAAATAT. This encodes CASSPRDRKY. The CDR3 as a whole reads CASSPRDRKYEQYF.

This clone was observed a few times. Mouse names are used for the genes. Coverage ceases 4 residues before the CDR3 finishes, and the germline J gene fills in the end. This chain connects TRBV19 to TRBJ1-2; no definite D call. Germline assignment: CDR1 FNHDT and CDR2 SITEND (reference sequence). Trimming removed 3 bases from V and 0 bases from J, with 9 bases in between. The CDR3 sequence is 14 residues long. The CDR3 bases that were read are TGTGCCAGCAGTAAGAGCCAGCCAAACTCC. This sequence encodes CASSKSQPNS. The full-length CDR3 reads as CASSKSQPNSDYTF.

As regards this clone: Mouse germline and gene names are used. From the germline J gene comes the end of the CDR3, since the read stops 4 residues before it. This rearrangement joins TRBV1 to TRBJ1-2; 7 nucleotides line up with TRBD1. In germline, CDR1 is NSQYPW, CDR2 LRSPGD (reference sequence). This CDR3 is built from 13 residues. V gave up 4 bases and J gave up 4 bases; unmatched junction bases: 3. The CDR3 DNA, read in part, is TGCACCTGCAGTGGCCGGGACAGCTCC. Protein: CTCSGRDSS. The CDR3 as a whole reads CTCSGRDSSDYTF.

This clone has a count of ten or more. Gene labels here are mouse ones. The CDR3 is cut off 4 residues early in the read; its end comes from the germline J gene. Different DNA sequences within this sample yield the same CDR3. The chain employs TRBV19 and TRBJ2-3, with D possibly being TRBD1 (5 bases). V shed 0 bases and J shed 0 bases, with 8 bases lying between them. Per germline, CDR1 FNHDT and CDR2 SITEND (reference sequence). The CDR3 sequence is 15 residues long. The chain's CDR3 is CASSIGTTSAETLYF. The DNA read from the CDR3 is TGTGCCAGCAGTATAGGGACAACTAGTGCAGAA.

This clone was detected a few times. The germline and genes are mouse ones. Read sequence stops 4 residues before the CDR3 end, and the germline J gene provides the missing end. This sequence joins TRBV13-1 and TRBJ1-1; 7 nucleotides agree with TRBD1. This CDR3 is built from 15 residues. In germline, CDR1 is NSHNY, CDR2 SYGAGN. V was clipped by 1 base and J by 4 bases; unmatched bases: 7. The CDR3 loop is CASSDPRQGGTEVFF. The sequenced part of the CDR3 DNA is TGTGCCAGCAGTGATCCCCGCCAGGGGGGCACA.